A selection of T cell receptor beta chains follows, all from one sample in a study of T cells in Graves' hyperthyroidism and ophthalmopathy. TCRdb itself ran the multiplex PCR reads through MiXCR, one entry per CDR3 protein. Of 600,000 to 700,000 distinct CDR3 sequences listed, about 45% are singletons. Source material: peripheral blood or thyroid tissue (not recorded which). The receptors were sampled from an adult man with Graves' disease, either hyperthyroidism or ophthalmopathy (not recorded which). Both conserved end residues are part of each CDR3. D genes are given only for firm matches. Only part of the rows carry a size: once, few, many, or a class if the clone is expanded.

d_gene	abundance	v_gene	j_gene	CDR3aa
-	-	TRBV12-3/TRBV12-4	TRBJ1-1	CASSSGLGVGKDTEALF
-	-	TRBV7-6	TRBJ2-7	CASSPDGFLF
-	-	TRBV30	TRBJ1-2	CAWSGDYGYTF
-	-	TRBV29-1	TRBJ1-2	CSGWGYTF
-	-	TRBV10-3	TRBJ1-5	CAISPRGLSNQPQHF
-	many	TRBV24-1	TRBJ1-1	CATSESGTEAFF
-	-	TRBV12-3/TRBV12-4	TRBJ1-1	CASSLIVSTEAFF
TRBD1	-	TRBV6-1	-	CASSATGGGAFF
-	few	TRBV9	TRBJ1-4	CASSIRDRVNEKLFF
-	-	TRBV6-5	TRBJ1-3	CASSYSAGFSGNTIYF
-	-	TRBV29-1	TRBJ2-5	CSVASHKGDGETQYF
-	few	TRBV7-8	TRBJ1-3	CASSSPRGCSGNTIYF
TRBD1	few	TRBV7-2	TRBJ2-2	CASTQGQGNTGELFF
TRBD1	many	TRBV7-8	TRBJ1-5	CASSPIRDRGRRSNQPQHF
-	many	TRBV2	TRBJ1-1	CASSVLGQSETFF
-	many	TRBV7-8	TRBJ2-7	CASSLGTQTYEQYF
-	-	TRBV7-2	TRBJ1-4	CASSLQRNMINEKLFF